This T cell receptor beta chain was sequenced in a study of blood T cells in healthy people across ages. V was clipped by 3 bases and J by 8 bases; unmatched bases: 12. Germline CDR1 and CDR2: SGHDN and FVKESK. This CDR3 comprises 15 residues. Primed by a sample-barcoded 5' primer and a J-beta primer mix, a second PCR proceeded for about 6 to 12 cycles. TCRdb re-called the 5' RACE reads through MiXCR, storing one row per CDR3 protein. The profile shows around 1.7 million distinct CDR3 sequences, 28% of them singletons. Extractions gave at least 5.5 micrograms of total RNA per sample. The V gene is TRBV14, the J gene TRBJ1-2, with TRBD1 matching 7 bases. This TCR came from a woman under 40 in good health. The material sequenced was blood. The CDR3 here is CASSHRQGATQGYTF. CDR3 bases: TGTGCCAGCAGCCATCGACAGGGCGCTACGCAAGGCTACACCTTC.